Listed below are T cell receptor beta chains from one sample, sequenced in a study of blood T cell repertoires in COVID-19. Clones were read by immunoSEQ multiplex PCR, and TCRdb kept only the in-frame ones, dropping some. The repertoire has some 75,000 clones, roughly 89% of them found once; the top ten carry about 0.6%. What was sequenced was peripheral blood. The receptors come from a man in his sixties with acute or convalescent COVID-19. The CDR3 runs from the conserved cysteine through the conserved F or W.

v_call,j_call,cdr3_aa
TRBV3-1/TRBV3-2,TRBJ1-5,CASSPLYQPQHF
TRBV7-9,TRBJ2-5,CASSSLRVQETQYF
TRBV2,TRBJ1-1,CASHETGNTEAFF
TRBV19,TRBJ2-7,CASSLRDRSYEQYF
TRBV5-6,TRBJ2-3,CASSLETGARAAYTDTQYF
TRBV11-3,TRBJ2-2,CASSTQGLAAPNTGELFF
TRBV7-6,TRBJ2-3,CASSWERGASGPDTQYF
TRBV27,TRBJ2-1,CASSLVATITYNEQFF
TRBV12-3/TRBV12-4,TRBJ1-1,CASSTGENTEAFF
TRBV5-6,TRBJ1-1,CASSLTVTEAFF
TRBV5-1,TRBJ2-2,CASSFLAGVNTGELFF
TRBV12-5,TRBJ1-1,CAWGESGRTVNTEAFF
TRBV19,TRBJ1-4,CASSIGGATNEKLFF
TRBV12-3/TRBV12-4,TRBJ2-7,CASSLDRVLEQYF
TRBV5-1,TRBJ2-3,CASSWSGGKTDTQYF
TRBV5-4,TRBJ2-3,CASSLSQLGDDTQYF
TRBV21-1,TRBJ1-2,CASSKVRITGTEDNYGYTF
TRBV12-3/TRBV12-4,TRBJ1-2,CASRPGQYYGYTF
TRBV27,TRBJ1-1,CASGRAWGTEAFF
TRBV5-6,TRBJ1-1,CASSSWTGDTEAFF
TRBV19,TRBJ2-5,CASSIVRGGASETQYF
TRBV12-5,TRBJ2-7,CASGSHGQGRYEQYF
TRBV4-1,TRBJ1-1,CASSQDSTGMNTEAFF